This T cell receptor beta chain was sequenced during a study of cytomegalovirus exposure and HLA in healthy donors. Overall study findings and caveats: There was a cluster of highly shared sequence variants that was likely a sequencing artifact.

This CDR3 region has 13 residues. Germline assignment: CDR1 MNHEY and CDR2 SMNVEV (reference sequence). The V and J ends lost 4 bases and 5 bases respectively, with 12 bases between them. To note about this clone: No antigen is known for it.

Use of 60 Vbeta and 13 Jbeta primers characterized the PCR. Under the authors' procedure: A later analysis tallied 75 million to 80 million unique TCR beta chains, about 12 million of them shared. The repertoire was sequenced with immunoSEQ multiplex PCR; TCRdb's copy has only in-frame clones and lacks some. The D gene and trimming were derived from the DNA, and the V and J assignments and clone size from that table. The sample consists of roughly 100,000 clones, roughly 70% of them appearing once. The V gene is TRBV27, the J gene TRBJ2-7, with D possibly TRBD1 on 6 matching bases. This sequence was found in a male donor in good health and CMV-seropositive. The specimen sequenced was PBMCs. CDR3 nucleotides: TGTGCCAGCAGTTCACAGGGTTCTGACGAGCAGTACTTC. It codes for CASSSQGSDEQYF.